This is a list of T cell receptor beta chains from one sample in a study of blood T cells in healthy people across ages. MiXCR was run by TCRdb on the 5' RACE reads, yielding one entry per CDR3 protein. The sample lists some 1.8 million distinct CDR3 sequences; around 40% were seen once. Input material: blood. The receptors stem from a human donor in good health. Each CDR3 is given with its conserved first and last residue. A D gene is named only where the DNA matches it firmly.

>-|TRBV7-2|TRBD2
CASSLTSGGASVNEQYF
>TRBJ2-5|TRBV12-3/TRBV12-4|-
CASGGTRVGETQYF
>TRBJ2-1|TRBV2|TRBD2
CASSAEGLAGHNEQFF
>TRBJ1-5|TRBV15|-
CATSRDMGNNQPQHF
>TRBJ2-7|TRBV20-1|-
CSASGQSSHEQYF
>TRBJ2-7|TRBV28|TRBD1
CASSTRTGPPYEQYF
>TRBJ1-2|TRBV4-1|-
CTSSQPGGGYGYTF
>TRBJ2-3|TRBV24-1|-
CATRGSSVGTDTQYF
>TRBJ2-1|TRBV9|TRBD2
CASARSGGGYNEQFF
>TRBJ2-2|TRBV6-6|TRBD1
CASTRDSYTGELFF
>TRBJ1-2|TRBV20-1|-
CSARLLLHYGYTF
>TRBJ1-6|TRBV5-1|-
CASSWDNHSPLHF
>TRBJ1-2|TRBV7-3|TRBD1
CASSLDRVSPLGGYTF
>TRBJ1-5|TRBV12-3/TRBV12-4|TRBD1
CASSLAQGGNQPQHF
>TRBJ2-3|TRBV15|TRBD1
CATSPGQDTDTQYF
>TRBJ2-5|TRBV20-1|-
CSAFNRWEQYF
>TRBJ2-3|TRBV29-1|-
CSVEGGVPGPTSTDTQYF
>TRBJ1-5|TRBV7-2|TRBD1
CASSQPDRDQPQHF
>TRBJ1-1|TRBV4-2|TRBD1
CASSPTGLLSFF
>TRBJ2-1|TRBV28|-
CASTQPSYNEQFF
>TRBJ2-3|TRBV3-1|TRBD2
CASSQTSGTDTQYF
>TRBJ2-1|TRBV7-6|TRBD2
CASSFWSGTGGEQFF
>-|TRBV15|TRBD2
CATSRDLAGGREQYF
>TRBJ2-5|TRBV5-1|-
CASSPGRYQETQYF
>TRBJ2-7|TRBV29-1|TRBD1
CSVAPTGTGSYEQYF
>TRBJ2-3|TRBV6-4|-
CASYSSTDTQYF
>TRBJ2-1|TRBV10-3|-
CAISESKDFDEQFF
>TRBJ2-5|TRBV7-3|-
CASSLSPPGETQYF
>TRBJ1-5|TRBV28|-
CASSRPGDQPQHF
>TRBJ2-1|TRBV7-3|-
CASSLGGPALINEQFF
>TRBJ1-5|TRBV7-2|-
CASSLVGRHQPQHF
>TRBJ2-7|TRBV29-1|-
CSAKSSYEQYF
>TRBJ2-5|TRBV12-3/TRBV12-4|TRBD2
CASRRGGVGTQYF
>TRBJ2-2|TRBV5-1|-
CASSFGTANTGELFF
>TRBJ2-5|TRBV7-3|-
CASSLGLMGREQEAQYF
>TRBJ2-3|TRBV25-1|-
CAISLSTDTQYF
>TRBJ1-2|TRBV4-3|TRBD1
CASSQEVLAGGISGYTF
>TRBJ1-1|TRBV29-1|-
CSVDYGMNTEAFF
>TRBJ1-1|TRBV4-1|-
CASSQEPGLNTEAFF
>TRBJ2-7|TRBV7-2|TRBD1
CASSFSGTAVHEQYF